Reported below is one T cell receptor beta chain. What it binds is not known. This sample is part of a study of cytomegalovirus exposure and HLA in healthy donors. Both 60 Vbeta primers and 13 Jbeta primers went into the PCR. Assay used: immunoSEQ multiplex PCR; TCRdb lists only in-frame clones, some missing. The profile shows about 93,000 clones, roughly 67% of them singletons. Trimming took 4 bases from V and 8 from J; bases not matched to a gene: 9. The CDR3 sequence is 15 residues long. From germline, CDR1 is SGHRS and CDR2 YFSETQ. Study-level points and caveats: Later analysis reportedly placed an Asian-associated ancestry cluster below the roughly 700-donor mean in N-insertions. In a later analysis, at a false discovery rate of 0.05, approximately 18,000 TCR beta sequences were associated with HLA alleles.

Sequencing was carried out using PBMCs. The rearrangement joins TRBV5-1 to TRBJ2-1; TRBD2 agrees at 10 bases. The sequence came from a boy between 10 and 17 years old in good health and CMV-seropositive. Written as DNA, the CDR3 is TGCGCCAGCAGCCACGGACTAGCGGTGTTGGATGAGCAGTTCTTC. It translates to CASSHGLAVLDEQFF.